A single T cell receptor beta chain is shown here with its context. The data belong to a study of blood T cell repertoires in COVID-19. Study-wide context: Spain, Italy and the United States supplied samples that represented acute and convalescent COVID-19. The cDNA or gDNA used as material had been derived from T cells, B-cell-depleted T cells, or PBMCs.

How the authors handled the data: Nucleated cell counts were estimated from reference gene primer amplification. Repertoires were generated with immunoSEQ multiplex PCR, while TCRdb's copy carries only in-frame clones and drops some. The DNA gave D and trimming, while V, J and clone size come from that table. In the table there are fewer than 650,000 clones, 85% to 90% of which are singletons. CDR1 is SGHRS, CDR2 YFSETQ, per germline. The junction had 8 bases not matched to a gene; V was cut back by 0 bases and J by 5 bases. The CDR3 runs 16 residues. Seattle patients were enrolled while actively infected and followed longitudinally.

Sequenced material: peripheral blood. This receptor was taken from a woman aged 45 to 65 with COVID-19, enrolled during active disease. The chain recombines TRBV5-1 with TRBJ2-7; the match to TRBD1 covers 10 bases. The CDR3 sequence is CASSLGPGQGQDEQYF. As DNA, the CDR3 is TGCGCCAGCAGCTTGGGACCGGGACAGGGGCAAGACGAGCAGTACTTC.